This T cell receptor beta chain is from a study of blood T cell repertoires in COVID-19 (dated by TCRdb to about 2020). Study-level background: For ImmuneRACE Cohort 3, a participant was defined as recovered based on two consecutive negative NP/OP PCR tests, clearance by a healthcare professional, or resolution of symptoms. The material from the prospective study consisted of cDNA or gDNA derived from T cells, B-cell-depleted T cells, or PBMCs. Samples from collaborators originated in the United States, Italy and Spain and spanned both the acute and convalescent phases of COVID-19. The dataset comprised deeply sampled blood TCRbeta repertoires from subjects exposed to, actively infected with, or recovered from COVID-19. Samples came from the ongoing ImmuneRACE study (first 160 participants) plus 1,254 subjects from 6 global collaborators. Where available, HLA class I and class II types were obtained from metadata supplied by the sample provider rather than from assay-based typing. Nearly every sample came with metadata listing a de-identified subject ID, COVID-19 status, age in years and sex. The repertoires were made available in a free public database intended to serve as a resource for research on the immune response to SARS-CoV-2.

Sequences LNHDA (CDR1) and SQIVND (CDR2) are obtained from the germline V gene (reference sequence). V is clipped by 4 bases and J by 0 bases, and the sequence between their germline boundaries is 9 bases long. Including cysteine and phenylalanine, the CDR3 has 15 amino acids. Left in the record is the CDR3 DNA by itself, 45 bases read in frame from the first base. The immunoSEQ Assay, a bias-controlled multiplex PCR, was used to amplify TCRbeta CDR3 regions from genomic DNA. In the source study's methods: The number of nucleated cells in each sample was estimated by amplification of reference gene primers within the assay. To quantify the absolute abundance of each unique TCRbeta CDR3 rearrangement, sequence reads were collapsed and filtered. For each sample, productive Simpson clonality was calculated by taking the square root of Simpson's diversity index across productive rearrangements. The immuneACCESS repertoire file appears here via TCRdb, limited to in-frame rearrangements. These files lack a portion of the clones; in checked studies, under half of the deficit traces to unresolved V genes, and the cause of the others is not known. That table is the source of V, J and clone size, and D and trimming were worked out from the DNA. This sample has a few hundred thousand clones in its table, and more than 75% of those were observed once. The ten most abundant clones make up approximately 1.9% of the sample.

Overall results and qualifications from the work: How much clinical and demographic metadata was included differed by source and by participant, and the metadata was provided uncurated.

Participants in the prospective study were aged about 18 to 89 years, lived in 20 to 30 United States geographic areas, and enrolled through a virtual design. To assign participants to cohorts, the prospective study relied on clinical history that participants themselves reported in a screening survey and a study questionnaire. Mobile phlebotomists in the prospective study collected whole blood, serum and a nasopharyngeal or oropharyngeal swab from every participant. Participants in the prospective study had the option to provide additional blood draws and questionnaires over a 2-month period. Before DNA extraction, prospective study blood samples were shipped either frozen or at room temperature. A note on this clone: Its specific antigen is unknown. No per-base quality is available; no much larger clone lies one base away.

The chain joins TRBV19 to TRBJ1-4, with TRBD1 as a weak D call on 5 bases. The sequenced sample consisted of PBMCs or T cells enriched from blood (not recorded which). This clonotype was sampled from a man between 35 and 55 years old in a cohort exposed to, infected with or recovered from COVID-19 (not recorded which). The CDR3 in this case is CASSNAGPTNEKLFF. In nucleotides, the sequence is TGTGCCAGTAGTAACGCAGGGCCAACTAATGAAAAACTGTTTTTT.